Detailed here is one TCR beta chain. This sample is part of a study of OX40 agonist ivuxolimab in advanced cancers. Germline CDR1 reads LGHNA; CDR2 reads YNFKEQ. V gave up 0 bases and J gave up 2 bases, with 12 bases separating them. The CDR3 extends over 16 amino acids. Produced via immunoSEQ multiplex PCR; TCRdb's table is partial and in-frame only. The sample lists tens of thousands of clones; 85% to 90% were seen once. Blood got drawn at baseline, again on cycle 4 day 1, and then on cycle 7 day 1. This TCR came from an adult with an advanced solid tumor such as melanoma, head and neck, liver or kidney cancer. This sample comprised CD4+ or CD8+ T cells sorted from blood, obtained in a trial of the OX40 agonist ivuxolimab. The rearrangement links TRBV4-2 to TRBJ2-3, with D possibly matching TRBD2 (6 bases). The CDR3 is CASSQDPSGSTDTQYF. CDR3 nucleotide sequence: TGTGCCAGCAGCCAAGATCCCAGCGGGTCCACAGATACGCAGTATTTT.